Given below is one T cell receptor (beta chain) in context. This entry comes from a study of siplizumab effects on memory and regulatory T cells. Method: immunoSEQ multiplex PCR; TCRdb's copy keeps in-frame clones and lacks some. This sample yields fewer than 65,000 clones, of which over 90% are seen a single time; 17% belongs to the top ten. V trimming: 8 bases; J trimming: 4 bases; junction bases outside the gene matches: 6. The CDR3 sequence is 14 residues long. Per germline, CDR1 MNHEY and CDR2 SVGAGI. The V gene is TRBV6-5, the J gene TRBJ2-2; the match to TRBD1 covers 8 bases. Sequences were obtained from CD8+ T cells sorted from blood. The sequence came from a human donor in good health. The CDR3 region has the DNA TGTGCCAGCGTACAGGGGGTTTCCACCGGGGAGCTGTTTTTT. Protein product: CASVQGVSTGELFF.